The 28 T cell receptor beta chains listed next were all sequenced from one sample in a study of T cells after yellow fever vaccination. Each CDR3 protein is one row after TCRdb ran MiXCR on the 5' RACE reads. The sample has 350,000 to 450,000 distinct CDR3 sequences; under 7.5% are singletons. This specimen was PBMCs, taken 5 days after the yellow fever booster vaccination. The receptors were gathered from a man under 40 who received the YFV17D yellow fever vaccine.

Ten or more counts support this clonotype. The V gene is TRBV28, the J gene TRBJ2-7; D is unresolved. With 3 bases removed from V and 1 base from J, the gap between germline ends came to 16 bases. The V gene's germline CDR1 is MDHEN and CDR2 SYDVKM. The CDR3 is 16 amino acids. Written as DNA, the CDR3 is TGTGCCAGCAGTTTCTCCGGGCCCGGGCCTTCCTACGAGCAGTACTTC. Its protein product is CASSFSGPGPSYEQYF.

This clonotype was observed at least ten times. The chain carries TRBV7-8 and TRBJ2-7; D is ambiguous. Germline V gene sequence: CDR1 SGHVS, CDR2 FQNEAQ. Trimming pared 5 bases from V and 5 bases from J, leaving 16 bases between. The CDR3 spans 14 residues. The CDR3 DNA reads as TGTGCCAGCAGCCAGGACCCAAGACGCGACGAGCAGTACTTC. Protein product: CASSQDPRRDEQYF.

This clonotype turned up a few times. This chain uses TRBV3-1 with TRBJ1-1; D call uncertain. V was pared by 1 base and J by 4 bases, with 10 bases between. Germline loops: CDR1 LGHDT, CDR2 YNNKEL (reference sequence). The CDR3 runs 14 residues. CDR3 protein: CASSQVAGTTEAFF. DNA for the CDR3: TGTGCCAGCAGCCAAGTAGCGGGAACCACTGAAGCTTTCTTT.

This clonotype occurred a few times. V usage is TRBV20-1 and J usage is TRBJ2-7, with 10 bases lining up with TRBD2. V lost 6 bases and J lost 0; bases outside the gene matches: 20. The CDR3 runs 19 residues. Germline V lookup: CDR1 DFQATT, CDR2 SNEGSKA (reference sequence). The CDR3: CSATRQGRKREGPSYEQYF. The CDR3 nucleotides are TGCAGTGCGACCCGACAGGGGAGGAAGCGGGAGGGCCCCTCCTACGAGCAGTACTTC.

This clonotype came up many times. The chain is built from TRBV20-1 and TRBJ2-2; TRBD2 matches at 8 bases. This CDR3 is built from 17 residues. The germline CDR1 and CDR2 sequences are DFQATT and SNEGSKA (reference sequence). The V segment lost 2 bases and the J segment 0 bases; nucleotides outside the gene matches: 8. The CDR3 spells CSARFPFSGTNTGELFF. The CDR3 DNA follows: TGCAGTGCTAGATTCCCCTTTAGCGGGACGAACACCGGGGAGCTGTTTTTT.

Turning to this clonotype: A clone one base away is much larger, so this may be a read error. The conserved closing phenylalanine or tryptophan is absent in this CDR3, likely reflecting a read error. The J gene is TRBJ2-7, the V gene TRBV20-1; 9 bases fit TRBD2. Germline V gives CDR1 DFQATT, CDR2 SNEGSKA (reference sequence). J was trimmed by 3 bases and V by 6 bases; bases with no gene match: 9. The CDR3 contains 14 residues. CDR3 amino acids: CSAPTSGPIYEQYL. DNA of the CDR3: TGCAGTGCGCCCACTAGCGGGCCGATCTACGAGCAGTACCTC.

The genes are TRBV6-2 or TRBV6-3 and TRBJ2-1; unclear D gene. V was clipped by 5 bases and J by 9 bases, with 17 bases between them. CDR3 size: 14 residues. Per the germline V gene, CDR1 is MNHEY and CDR2 is SVGEGT. The CDR3 spells CASSPHRVLSEQFF. The CDR3 bases are TGTGCCAGCAGTCCCCATCGGGTCTTATCTGAGCAGTTCTTC.

This clonotype was detected only a few times. CDR3 residues: CSAISGTGLVEQYF. The CDR3 DNA reads as TGCAGTGCTATTTCCGGGACGGGCCTAGTCGAGCAGTACTTC. The J gene is TRBJ2-7, the V gene TRBV20-1; D is tentatively TRBD1 or TRBD2 (5 bases each). Trimming removed 4 bases at V and 6 bases at J, with 19 bases between. Germline loops: CDR1 DFQATT, CDR2 SNEGSKA (reference sequence). This CDR3 spans 14 amino acids.

This clonotype was detected ten times or more. The chain uses TRBV18 and TRBJ1-1, with D tentatively TRBD1 (6 bases). CDR3 length: 13 residues. CDR1 is KGHSH, CDR2 LQKENI, per germline. Trimming cost V 5 bases and J 3 bases, with 10 bases left between them. CDR3 nucleotides: TGTGCCAGCTCAGGGCAGGGGTACACTGAAGCTTTCTTT. Its protein product is CASSGQGYTEAFF.

This clonotype showed up just a few times. The gene calls are TRBV7-2 and TRBJ2-7, with D unresolved. Looked up from germline, CDR1 is SGHTA and CDR2 is FQGNSA. V was clipped by 2 bases and J by 1 base, with 12 bases between them. The CDR3 sequence is 15 residues long. CDR3 amino acids: CASSLLGSLSYEQYF. In DNA, the CDR3 is TGTGCCAGCAGCTTACTTGGTTCGCTGTCCTACGAGCAGTACTTC. Full variable domain (rest looked up from reference TRBV7-2 and TRBJ2-7): GAGVSQSPSNKVTEKGKDVELRCDPISGHTALYWYRQSLGQGLEFLIYFQGNSAPDKSGLPSDRFSAERTGGSVSTLTIQRTQQEDSAVYLCASSLLGSLSYEQYFGPGTRLTVT.

The chain combines TRBV4-2 with TRBJ2-7; 9 bases map to TRBD2. This CDR3 has 16 amino acids. The V and J ends lost 0 bases and 2 bases, in that order; junction bases with no gene match: 5. CDR1 LGHNA and CDR2 YNFKEQ come from the germline V gene. CDR3 protein: CASSQELAGRAYEQYF. CDR3 bases: TGTGCCAGCAGCCAAGAGCTAGCGGGGAGGGCCTACGAGCAGTACTTC.

Ten or more counts support this clonotype. The chain carries TRBV25-1 and TRBJ2-5; D possibly corresponds to TRBD1 (5 bases). The CDR3 spans 15 residues. V lost 3 bases, J lost 1 base, and 12 bases lay in between. Germline CDR1 and CDR2: MGHDK and SYGVNS. The CDR3 region has the DNA TGTGCCAGCAGTGACCGATACAGGTTCCAAGAGACCCAGTACTTC. It is translated as CASSDRYRFQETQYF.

This clonotype has a count of ten or more. The chain joins TRBV7-2 to TRBJ2-2; TRBD2 agrees at 8 bases. The CDR3 covers 15 residues. In germline, CDR1 is SGHTA, CDR2 FQGNSA. Trimming removed 4 bases from V and 2 bases from J; junction bases left unmatched: 3. The CDR3 sequence is CASSSSGSNTGELFF. CDR3 nucleotide sequence: TGTGCCAGCAGCTCCAGCGGGAGCAACACCGGGGAGCTGTTTTTT.

As to this clonotype: The DNA is omitted, as the CDR3 cannot be located on it reliably, and the CDR3 follows TCRdb's listing. V gene TRBV21-1 combines with J gene TRBJ2-1; TRBD1, the table's D call, lacks a check against the DNA. TRBV21-1 is a pseudogene. The CDR3 is 19 residues long, counting both termini. CDR3 sequence: CASSNWGRGNASSYNEQFF.

This clonotype was observed at least ten times. V and J are TRBV10-3 and TRBJ2-3; D perhaps matches TRBD2 (6 bases). The CDR3 spans 13 residues. The V end lost 0 bases, the J end lost 14 bases, and 15 bases lay between the germline ends. Looked up from germline, CDR1 is ENHRY and CDR2 is SYGVKD. CDR3 DNA: TGTGCCATCAGTGAGTCGGTGGGGGAGGTGCCGTATTTT. Translated: CAISESVGEVPYF.

This clonotype appeared a few times. This chain joins TRBV20-1 and TRBJ2-1, with D unresolved. The ends were cut back, 0 bases at V and 2 bases at J, with 8 bases in the middle. Germline CDR1 is DFQATT and CDR2 is SNEGSKA (reference sequence). This CDR3 contains 14 residues. The CDR3 region is CSARDLATYNEQFF. CDR3 in DNA: TGCAGTGCTAGAGATCTGGCTACCTACAATGAGCAGTTCTTC.

This clonotype was seen only a few times. This chain joins TRBV28 and TRBJ2-7; the D gene is possibly TRBD2 (6 bases). V was trimmed by 7 bases and J by 2 bases, leaving 15 bases between them. The CDR3 is 14 residues long. Germline V gene lookup returns CDR1 MDHEN and CDR2 SYDVKM. CDR3 loop: CASTPGLLPYEQYF. Written as DNA, the CDR3 is TGTGCCAGCACCCCGGGACTTCTCCCCTACGAGCAGTACTTC.

This clonotype was seen repeatedly, ten times or more. The chain couples TRBV5-5 to TRBJ2-4; weak D call: TRBD1 (6 bases). V lost 4 bases and J lost 1, with 9 bases in between. The CDR3 loop spans 14 amino acids. CDR1 and CDR2 from the germline V gene are SGHKS and YYEKEE (reference sequence). Here the CDR3 reads CASSPGAAKNIQYF. The CDR3 DNA reads as TGTGCCAGCAGCCCAGGGGCGGCCAAAAACATTCAGTACTTC.

The chain recombines TRBV6-2 or TRBV6-3 with TRBJ2-7; possibly TRBD2 for D (6 bases). Trimming cost V 4 bases and J 2 bases, with 15 bases left between them. This CDR3 region has 15 residues. Per germline, CDR1 MNHEY and CDR2 SVGEGT. CDR3 region: CASSSPRDFPYEQYF. The CDR3 coding sequence is TGTGCCAGCAGTTCGCCCCGGGACTTCCCCTACGAGCAGTACTTC.

The chain joins TRBV25-1 to TRBJ1-1; maybe TRBD1 (5 bases). There are 15 residues in the CDR3. The germline gives CDR1 MGHDK, CDR2 SYGVNS. Trimming took off 6 bases at V and 4 bases at J, with 18 bases between the two ends. CDR3 bases: TGTGCCAGCAGGGCCCATGACCGGGGCGCCACTGAAGCTTTCTTT. Translation gives CASRAHDRGATEAFF.

A few counts support this clonotype. The chain recombines TRBV6-1 with TRBJ2-7, with TRBD1 matching over 7 bases. The CDR3 contains 13 residues. Trimming removed 6 bases from V and 4 bases from J; junction bases left unmatched: 6. The germline V gene has CDR1 MNHNS and CDR2 SASEGT. Here the CDR3 reads CASSHRDRYEQYF. CDR3 DNA: TGTGCCAGCAGCCACCGGGACAGATACGAGCAGTACTTC.

This clonotype was detected many times. The chain joins TRBV12-3 or TRBV12-4 to TRBJ2-1; no clear D gene. There are 11 residues in the CDR3. Trimming pared 10 bases from V and 7 bases from J, leaving 11 bases between. This CDR3 is CATTLGNEQFF. CDR3 nucleotides: TGTGCCACCACCCTAGGGAATGAGCAGTTCTTC.

This chain links TRBV12-3 or TRBV12-4 with TRBJ1-2, with D uncertain. V lost 2 bases, J lost 7 bases, and 11 bases lay in between. CDR3 length: 13 amino acids. Written as DNA, the CDR3 is TGTGCCAGCAGTTTATCGGGGTTCGGTGGCTACACCTTC. Translation gives CASSLSGFGGYTF.

The gene calls are TRBV27 and TRBJ2-1; D possibly corresponds to TRBD1 (5 bases). The CDR3 totals 17 residues. V dropped 6 bases and J dropped 0 bases, with 18 bases sitting between them. Germline V gene sequence: CDR1 MNHEY, CDR2 SMNVEV (reference sequence). Here the CDR3 reads CASSQAPTVPSYNEQFF. The CDR3 DNA sequence: TGTGCCAGCAGCCAAGCCCCGACAGTCCCCTCCTACAATGAGCAGTTCTTC.

This chain joins TRBV6-6 and TRBJ2-5, with a tentative D call TRBD1 (6 bases). CDR1 is MNHNY, CDR2 SVGAGI, per germline (reference sequence). This CDR3 has 13 amino acids. With 8 bases removed from V and 4 bases from J, the gap between germline ends came to 14 bases. The CDR3 reads CASVKRGGETQYF. The CDR3 region has the DNA TGTGCCAGCGTCAAAAGAGGGGGAGAGACCCAGTACTTC.

This clonotype was seen ten or more times. A read error may account for a junction end that differs from germline. The chain carries TRBV11-3 and TRBJ2-5; 8 positions match TRBD1. Germline CDR1 SGHNT, CDR2 YENEEA. The CDR3 has 12 amino acids. The DNA for the CDR3 is TGTGCCAGCAGTTTAGACAGGGGGACCCAGTACTTC. Translation: CASSLDRGTQYF.

The J gene is TRBJ2-7, the V gene TRBV7-2; TRBD1 or TRBD2 may be the D gene (5 bases each). The ends were cut back, 5 bases at V and 3 bases at J, with 14 bases in the middle. This CDR3 spans 14 amino acids. From germline, CDR1 is SGHTA and CDR2 FQGNSA. The CDR3: CASSVSGRSYEQYF. The CDR3 DNA sequence: TGTGCCAGCAGCGTCTCGGGACGGAGCTACGAGCAGTACTTC.

V gene TRBV10-2 combines with J gene TRBJ2-6, with D perhaps matching TRBD1 (6 bases). CDR1 and CDR2 from the germline V gene are WSHSY and SAAADI. V was cut by 7 bases and J by 2 bases, with 15 bases left in between. CDR3 size: 16 residues. The CDR3 nucleotides are TGCGCCAGCACTTCGACACAGGGAACTGGGGCCAACGTCCTGACTTTC. This codes for CASTSTQGTGANVLTF.